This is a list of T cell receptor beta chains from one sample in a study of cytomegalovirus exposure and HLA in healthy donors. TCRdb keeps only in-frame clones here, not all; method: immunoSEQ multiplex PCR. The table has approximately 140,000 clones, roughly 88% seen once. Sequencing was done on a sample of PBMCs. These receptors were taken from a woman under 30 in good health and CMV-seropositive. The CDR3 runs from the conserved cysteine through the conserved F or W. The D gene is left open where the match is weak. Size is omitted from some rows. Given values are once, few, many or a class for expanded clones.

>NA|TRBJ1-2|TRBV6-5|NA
CASKVSGGYTF
TGTGCCAGCAAGGTTTCGGGAGGCTACACCTTC
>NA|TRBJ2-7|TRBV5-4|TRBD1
CASSFRDRVVAEQYF
TGTGCCAGCAGCTTCCGGGACAGGGTGGTCGCCGAGCAGTACTTC
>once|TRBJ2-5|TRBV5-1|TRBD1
CASSSGGEETQYF
TGCGCCAGCAGTTCAGGGGGTGAAGAGACCCAGTACTTC
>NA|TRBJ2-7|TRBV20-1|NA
CSARKRYEQYF
TGCAGTGCTCGAAAGCGCTACGAGCAGTACTTC
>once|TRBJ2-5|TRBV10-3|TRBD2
CAISESGGRAVFSETQYF
TGTGCCATCAGTGAGTCGGGCGGGAGGGCCGTTTTCAGCGAGACCCAGTACTTC
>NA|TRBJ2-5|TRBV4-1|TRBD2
CASSQVAGGRQETQYF
TGCGCCAGCAGCCAAGTCGCGGGAGGTCGTCAAGAGACCCAGTACTTC
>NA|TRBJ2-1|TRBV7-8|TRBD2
CASGQSGRAYNEQFF
TGTGCCAGCGGACAAAGCGGGAGAGCCTACAATGAGCAGTTCTTC
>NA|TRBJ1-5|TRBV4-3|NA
CASSQDLSQPQHF
TGCGCCAGCAGCCAAGATTTGAGCCAGCCCCAGCATTTT
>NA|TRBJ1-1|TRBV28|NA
CASSLEVNTEAFF
TGTGCCAGCAGTTTAGAGGTGAACACTGAAGCTTTCTTT
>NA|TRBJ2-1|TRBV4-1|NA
CASSQVRSRTANNEQFF
TGCGCCAGCAGCCAAGTCCGATCGCGGACAGCTAACAATGAGCAGTTCTTC
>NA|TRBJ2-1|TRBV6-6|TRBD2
CASLSGAGYNEQFF
TGTGCCAGCCTTAGCGGGGCCGGATACAATGAGCAGTTCTTC